This T cell receptor beta chain was sequenced in a study of tumor and adjacent non-tumor tissue in lung cancer. Germline loops: CDR1 MGHRA, CDR2 YSYEKL. The CDR3 sequence is 17 residues long. A modified ARM-PCR protocol with three rounds of nested PCR amplified TCRbeta. MiXCR, applied by TCRdb to the multiplex PCR reads, yields one record per CDR3 protein. The repertoire holds about 81,000 distinct CDR3 sequences, 72% seen once, with about 9.2% in the top ten. No cell sorting was done before RNA was extracted from the tissue. Study-level results: Compared with tumor, normal lung showed significantly lower TCR diversity.

A note on this clonotype: Its target is not known. Germline and junction disagree at one end, which may indicate a read error.

The TCR was taken from a woman in her thirties or forties with non-small cell lung cancer. The rearrangement links TRBV4-1 to TRBJ2-5; perhaps TRBD2 as D (6 bases). The sample taken for sequencing was lung tumor tissue. The CDR3 is CASSQGLRARTGETQNF. The CDR3 DNA reads TGTGCCAGCAGCCAAGGACTTCGGGCGAGAACGGGAGAGACCCAGAACTTC.